The 10 T cell receptor beta chains presented below share a single source sample, sequenced in a study of cytomegalovirus exposure and HLA in healthy donors. PCR employed 60 Vbeta and 13 Jbeta primers. Libraries were prepared by immunoSEQ multiplex PCR; TCRdb keeps only in-frame clonotypes and omits some of them. Here the sample spans 200,000 to 250,000 clones, 82% being singletons. The source material was PBMCs. These TCRs come from a woman aged 40 to 50 in good health and CMV-seropositive.

This sequence joins TRBV5-1 and TRBJ2-7, with 8 nucleotides matching TRBD1. The CDR3 is 16 amino acids. Germline V gene sequence: CDR1 SGHRS, CDR2 YFSETQ. With V trimmed by 2 bases and J by 7 bases, 14 bases remained unmatched. CDR3 protein: CASSFFSGGGSGEQYF. The CDR3 DNA is TGCGCCAGCAGCTTTTTTTCAGGGGGCGGTTCGGGGGAGCAGTACTTC.

The count of this clone is one. The V and J genes are TRBV7-9 and TRBJ2-5; TRBD2 agrees at 10 bases. This CDR3 is 16 amino acids long. Germline assignment: CDR1 SEHNR and CDR2 FQNEAQ (reference sequence). With 5 bases clipped from V and 3 bases from J, the junction kept 9 bases outside the gene matches. For the CDR3, the DNA is TGTGCCAGCAGCCCGTTGGCTAGCGGGGGAGAAGAGACCCAGTACTTC. It yields the protein CASSPLASGGEETQYF.

V gene TRBV2 combines with J gene TRBJ1-3, with a weak D call TRBD1 (5 bases). CDR3 length: 15 amino acids. From germline, CDR1 is SNHLY and CDR2 FYNNEI. V dropped 7 bases and J dropped 0 bases, with 13 bases sitting between them. CDR3 in amino acids: CASIRGQLSGNTIYF. CDR3 nucleotides: TGTGCCAGCATAAGGGGTCAGCTCTCTGGAAACACCATATATTTT. Full variable domain (missing parts from reference TRBV2 and TRBJ1-3): EPEVTQTPSHQVTQMGQEVILRCVPISNHLYFYWYRQILGQKVEFLVSFYNNEISEKSEIFDDQFSVERPDGSNFTLKIRSTKLEDSAMYFCASIRGQLSGNTIYFGEGSWLTVV.

V and J are TRBV4-3 and TRBJ1-2, with TRBD1 matching over 9 bases. The V segment lost 4 bases and the J segment 4 bases; nucleotides outside the gene matches: 7. The CDR3 runs to 15 residues. CDR1 is LGHNA and CDR2 is YSLEER in the germline V gene. CDR3: CASSPGQGLTYGYTF. As DNA, the CDR3 is TGCGCCAGCAGCCCAGGACAGGGGTTAACCTATGGCTACACCTTC.

V gene TRBV5-4 combines with J gene TRBJ1-2; TRBD1 matches 7 bases. The CDR3 length is 15 residues. Germline CDR1 SGHNT, CDR2 YYREEE (reference sequence). Germline trimming cut 3 bases from V and 8 bases from J; bases unmatched to any gene: 13. The CDR3 sequence is CASSSTGTDAFGYTF. The DNA for the CDR3 is TGTGCCAGCAGCTCGACAGGGACAGATGCCTTCGGCTACACCTTC.

V and J are TRBV29-1 and TRBJ2-7; 7 positions match TRBD2. CDR1 and CDR2 from the germline V gene are SQVTM and ANQGSEA. This CDR3 has 13 amino acids. The J segment lost 3 bases and the V segment lost 5 bases, leaving 7 bases of the junction unmatched. The CDR3 DNA reads TGCAGCGTTATTCTAGCGGATGACTACGAGCAGTACTTC. Its translation: CSVILADDYEQYF.

The chain combines TRBV19 with TRBJ2-7, with 13 bases identical to TRBD2. V was pared by 5 bases and J by 0 bases, with 16 bases of the junction left unmatched. CDR3 length: 20 amino acids. Germline V CDR1 and CDR2: LNHDA, SQIVND (reference sequence). CDR3 sequence: CASSHLRLAGGAGGSYEQYF. Written as DNA, the CDR3 is TGTGCCAGTAGTCATCTCCGACTAGCGGGAGGCGCTGGGGGCTCCTACGAGCAGTACTTC.

V is TRBV11-2 and J is TRBJ1-4; 9 nucleotides align to TRBD1. After removal of 3 bases from V and 5 bases from J, the junction contained 7 bases not matched to a gene. CDR1 and CDR2 from the germline V gene are SGHAT and FQNNGV. The CDR3 has 16 amino acids. The DNA of the CDR3 is TGTGCCAGCAGCTTGCCCCCGGGACAGGGAAATGAAAAACTGTTTTTT. The encoded protein is CASSLPPGQGNEKLFF.

The chain is built from TRBV6-5 and TRBJ1-4; the D is unclear. This CDR3 spans 15 amino acids. V lost 3 bases to trimming and J lost 5 bases, with 13 bases between them. Germline assignment: CDR1 MNHEY and CDR2 SVGAGI. The CDR3 nucleotides read TGTGCCAGCAGTTATAGGAGGGCGTCGAATGAAAAACTGTTTTTT. Its translation is CASSYRRASNEKLFF.

This chain connects TRBV30 to TRBJ1-2; 8 positions match TRBD1. Germline lookup yields CDR1 GTSNPN and CDR2 SVGIG (reference sequence). V shed 3 bases, J shed 4 bases, and the junction held 7 bases outside the gene matches. The CDR3 sequence is 14 residues long. The CDR3 coding sequence is TGTGCCTGGAGGGTCACAGGGGGAATCTATGGCTACACCTTC. The encoded protein is CAWRVTGGIYGYTF.